The clone carrying this TCR beta chain was seen once. This entry comes from a study of blood T cells in healthy people across ages. The use of a sample-barcoded 5' primer and a J-beta primer mix characterized a second PCR of roughly 6 to 11 cycles. TCRdb fed the 5' RACE reads into MiXCR, producing one record per CDR3 protein. Among over 1,300,000 distinct CDR3 sequences, around 59% were seen once, and the ten largest hold roughly 7%. Trimming left V 6 bases short and J 6 bases short, with 15 bases between. CDR1 is SEHNR, CDR2 FQNEAQ, per germline (reference sequence). This CDR3 contains 14 residues. Sequenced: blood. The sequence came from a man between 18 and 35 years old in good health. The chain is built from TRBV7-9 and TRBJ2-1; weak D call: TRBD2 (6 bases). Here the CDR3 reads CASSPAAGINEQFF. The CDR3 coding sequence is TGTGCCAGCAGTCCTGCGGCGGGAATCAATGAGCAGTTCTTC.